The rows below give T cell receptor beta chains drawn from one sample of a study of T cell responses to AZD1222 COVID-19 vaccine. Sequenced by immunoSEQ multiplex PCR; TCRdb stores in-frame clones only, minus some. Here the sample spans 110,000 to 150,000 clones, 70% to 90% being singletons. The material sequenced was peripheral blood, taken on day 0 of AZD1222 vaccination. The receptors stem from an adult in good health. CDR3s leave out the opening cysteine and the closing phenylalanine or tryptophan.

J gene,V gene,CDR3 protein
TRBJ2-5,TRBV7-2,ASCDYPLEETQY
TRBJ2-1,TRBV6-6,ASSYTGNEQF
TRBJ2-7,TRBV10-3,AISGQGSYEQY
TRBJ2-7,TRBV7-7,ASSLNPLDEQY
TRBJ1-5,TRBV7-5,ARSLEKEEAGRGDQPQH
TRBJ2-7,TRBV28,ASSLGGSSYEQY
TRBJ1-3,TRBV7-9,ASSSGRSSGNTIY
TRBJ2-1,TRBV27,ASSLGGQGLLYNEQF
TRBJ1-4,TRBV20-1,SASEGFNEKLF
TRBJ1-6,TRBV7-2,ASSLEQTSYNSPLH
TRBJ2-7,TRBV7-9,ASSLGLAGGFSSYEQY
TRBJ1-1,TRBV6-5,ASSPTQNTEAF
TRBJ1-6,TRBV3-1/TRBV3-2,ASSLKILNSPLH
TRBJ2-7,TRBV3-1/TRBV3-2,ASSRTQGGEQY
TRBJ2-5,TRBV6-5,ASRAGTISGETQY
TRBJ1-2,TRBV5-6,ASSGADGYT
TRBJ2-2,TRBV11-2,ASSSPEWDGSMNTGELF
TRBJ2-2,TRBV7-8,ASSGGLAGANTGELF
TRBJ2-3,TRBV11-3,ASSLDGNTDTQY
TRBJ2-3,TRBV12-3/TRBV12-4,ASSFQAQY
TRBJ1-1,TRBV29-1,SVVRGDEIPWGEAF
TRBJ1-5,TRBV2,ASGRGGDSNQPQH
TRBJ1-3,TRBV27,ASSLQPKGNTIY
TRBJ1-2,TRBV11-2,ASSLSTTGFQGYT
TRBJ2-7,TRBV15,ATSRELGLYEQY
TRBJ1-5,TRBV18,ASSRQGSGTSDQPQH
TRBJ2-5,TRBV3-1/TRBV3-2,ASREGDRAATQETQY
TRBJ2-5,TRBV2,ASSYGTSGTQETQY
TRBJ2-7,TRBV21-1,ASSNGRSTYEQY